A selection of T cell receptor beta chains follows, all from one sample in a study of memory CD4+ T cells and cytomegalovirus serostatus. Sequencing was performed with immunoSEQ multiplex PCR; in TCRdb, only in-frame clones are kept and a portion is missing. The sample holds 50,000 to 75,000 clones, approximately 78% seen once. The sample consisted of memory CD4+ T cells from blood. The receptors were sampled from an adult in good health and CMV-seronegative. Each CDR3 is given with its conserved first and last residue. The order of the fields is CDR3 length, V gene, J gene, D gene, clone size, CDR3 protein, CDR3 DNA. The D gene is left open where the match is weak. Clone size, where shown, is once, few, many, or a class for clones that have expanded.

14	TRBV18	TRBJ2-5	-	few	CASSPQKQSETQYF	TGTGCCAGCTCACCACAGAAACAGTCCGAGACCCAGTACTTC
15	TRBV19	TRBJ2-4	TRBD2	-	CASSRGGVAKNIQYF	TGTGCCAGTAGTAGGGGGGGGGTAGCCAAAAACATTCAGTACTTC
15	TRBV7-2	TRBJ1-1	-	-	CASSANILTGAEAFF	TGTGCCAGCAGCGCGAACATCCTAACGGGCGCTGAAGCTTTCTTT
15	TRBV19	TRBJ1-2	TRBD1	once	CATREDRTINYGYTF	TGTGCCACGAGGGAGGACAGGACCATTAACTATGGCTACACCTTC
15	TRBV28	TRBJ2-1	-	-	CASRGYRAHYNEQFF	TGTGCCAGCAGAGGGTACAGGGCCCACTACAATGAGCAGTTCTTC
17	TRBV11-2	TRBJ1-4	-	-	CASSPGRRDSTNEKLFF	TGTGCCAGCAGCCCGGGGAGAAGAGACTCAACTAATGAAAAACTGTTTTTT
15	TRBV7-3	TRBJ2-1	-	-	CASSPRRTADNEQFF	TGTGCCAGCAGCCCCCGCAGGACAGCTGACAATGAGCAGTTCTTC
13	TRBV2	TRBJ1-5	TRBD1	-	CASRGQGGQPQHF	TGTGCCAGCAGAGGACAGGGGGGACAGCCCCAGCATTTT
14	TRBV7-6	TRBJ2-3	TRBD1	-	CASVKGANTDTQYF	TGTGCCAGCGTGAAGGGGGCTAACACAGATACGCAGTATTTT
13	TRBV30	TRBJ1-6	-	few	CAWSTTYNSPLHF	TGTGCCTGGTCGACAACCTATAATTCACCCCTCCACTTT
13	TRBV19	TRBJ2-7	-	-	CASSFRQAYEQYF	TGTGCCAGTAGTTTCAGACAAGCCTACGAGCAGTACTTC
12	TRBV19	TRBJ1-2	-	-	CASSWDNYGYTF	TGTGCCAGTAGTTGGGATAACTATGGCTACACCTTC
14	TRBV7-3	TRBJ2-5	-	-	CASSLGAAQETQYF	TGTGCCAGCAGCTTAGGGGCCGCCCAAGAGACCCAGTACTTC
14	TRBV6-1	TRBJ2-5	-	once	CASSEDLVLKTQYF	TGTGCCAGCAGTGAAGACCTGGTTCTGAAGACCCAGTACTTC
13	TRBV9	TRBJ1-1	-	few	CASSVVPHTEAFF	TGTGCCAGCAGCGTAGTTCCCCACACTGAAGCTTTCTTT
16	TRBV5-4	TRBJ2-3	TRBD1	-	CASSLGTGSRADTQYF	TGTGCCAGCAGCTTGGGGACAGGGTCGAGGGCAGATACGCAGTATTTT
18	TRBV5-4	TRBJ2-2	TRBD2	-	CASSRTLASGGRSGELFF	TGTGCCAGCAGCCGGACGTTGGCTAGCGGGGGGCGGTCCGGGGAGCTGTTTTTT
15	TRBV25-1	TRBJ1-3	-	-	CASSKGQSSGNTIYF	TGTGCCAGCAGTAAGGGGCAGAGCTCTGGAAACACCATATATTTT
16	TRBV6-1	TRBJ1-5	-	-	CASSEVWPTSNQPQHF	TGTGCCAGCAGTGAAGTGTGGCCGACAAGCAATCAGCCCCAGCATTTT
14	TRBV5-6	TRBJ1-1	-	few	CASSPIQPNTEAFF	TGTGCCAGCAGTCCCATACAGCCCAACACTGAAGCTTTCTTT
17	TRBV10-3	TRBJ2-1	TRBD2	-	CATDAPSGRASYNEQFF	TGTGCCACCGACGCCCCTTCGGGGAGGGCCAGTTACAATGAGCAGTTCTTC
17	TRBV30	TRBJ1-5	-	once	CAWSVPRKGVWGQPQHF	TGTGCCTGGAGTGTACCCCGCAAGGGGGTATGGGGTCAGCCCCAGCATTTT
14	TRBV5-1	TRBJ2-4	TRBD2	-	CASHSGLAGGIQYF	TGCGCCAGCCACTCAGGACTAGCGGGGGGGATTCAGTACTTC
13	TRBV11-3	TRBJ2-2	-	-	CASSLGSTGELFF	TGTGCCAGCAGCTTAGGGTCCACCGGGGAGCTGTTTTTT
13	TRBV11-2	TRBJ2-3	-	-	CASSLDWRDTQYF	TGTGCCAGCAGCTTAGATTGGCGGGATACGCAGTATTTT
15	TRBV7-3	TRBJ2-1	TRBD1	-	CASSSQGARNNEQFF	TGTGCCAGCAGCTCACAGGGGGCGAGGAACAATGAGCAGTTCTTC
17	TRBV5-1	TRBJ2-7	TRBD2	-	CASHSGTSGGPLREQYF	TGCGCCAGCCATTCTGGGACTAGCGGGGGGCCCCTCCGCGAGCAGTACTTC
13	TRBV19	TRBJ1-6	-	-	CASSIQGIAPLHF	TGTGCCAGTAGTATCCAGGGAATTGCGCCCCTCCACTTT
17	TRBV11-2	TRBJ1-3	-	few	CASSLDVARTGGNTIYF	TGTGCCAGCAGCTTAGATGTTGCCAGGACCGGGGGAAACACCATATATTTT
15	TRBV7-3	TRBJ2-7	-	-	CASSLTPAATVEQYF	TGTGCCAGCAGCTTAACGCCTGCGGCCACAGTCGAGCAGTACTTC
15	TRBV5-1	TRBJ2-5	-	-	CASSTTGQPQETQYF	TGCGCCAGCAGCACGACAGGACAGCCCCAAGAGACCCAGTACTTC
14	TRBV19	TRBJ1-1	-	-	CASSMGEIGTEAFF	TGTGCCAGTAGTATGGGTGAGATCGGCACTGAAGCTTTCTTT
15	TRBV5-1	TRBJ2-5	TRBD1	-	CASRFQGQLQETQYF	TGCGCCAGCCGATTCCAGGGACAGTTACAAGAGACCCAGTACTTC
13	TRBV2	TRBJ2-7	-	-	CASLSLPPYEQYF	TGTGCCAGCTTAAGCCTTCCACCCTACGAGCAGTACTTC
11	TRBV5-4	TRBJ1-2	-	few	CASSFRQTYTF	TGTGCCAGCAGCTTCCGACAGACCTACACCTTC
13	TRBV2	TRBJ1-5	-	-	CASKDLKNQPQHF	TGTGCCAGCAAGGACCTTAAAAATCAGCCCCAGCATTTT
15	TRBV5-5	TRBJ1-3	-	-	CASSFAVLSGNTIYF	TGTGCCAGCAGCTTTGCAGTTCTCTCTGGAAACACCATATATTTT
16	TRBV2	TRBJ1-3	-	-	CASKGLGPNTGNTIYF	TGTGCCAGCAAGGGTTTGGGACCAAATACTGGAAACACCATATATTTT
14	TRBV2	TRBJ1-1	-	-	CASSKDPFKSEAFF	TGTGCCAGCAGTAAGGACCCCTTTAAGTCGGAAGCTTTCTTT
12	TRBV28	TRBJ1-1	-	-	CASSTPNLRAFF	TGTGCCAGCAGCACCCCGAACCTAAGAGCTTTCTTT
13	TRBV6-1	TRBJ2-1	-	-	CASRETGINEQFF	TGTGCCAGCAGGGAAACAGGGATCAATGAGCAGTTCTTC
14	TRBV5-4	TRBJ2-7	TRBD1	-	CASSSTGTGGEQYF	TGTGCCAGCAGCTCGACCGGGACAGGGGGCGAGCAGTACTTC
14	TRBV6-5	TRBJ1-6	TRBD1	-	CASTPTGPSSPLHF	TGTGCCAGCACCCCGACAGGGCCTAGTTCACCCCTCCACTTT
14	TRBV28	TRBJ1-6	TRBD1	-	CASSSQGFRSPLHF	TGTGCCAGCAGTTCACAGGGGTTTCGATCACCCCTCCACTTT
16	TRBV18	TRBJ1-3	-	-	CASSPDNRASGNTIYF	TGTGCCAGCTCACCTGACAACAGGGCCTCTGGAAACACCATATATTTT
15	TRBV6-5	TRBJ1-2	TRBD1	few	CASSYSPGGGYGYTF	TGTGCCAGCAGTTACTCACCAGGGGGCGGCTATGGCTACACCTTC
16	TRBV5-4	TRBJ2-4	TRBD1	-	CASSLGTGQAKNIQYF	TGTGCCAGCAGCTTGGGGACAGGGCAGGCCAAAAACATTCAGTACTTC
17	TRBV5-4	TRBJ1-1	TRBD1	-	CASSLGGGQGLNTEAFF	TGTGCCAGCAGCTTGGGGGGGGGACAGGGCCTCAACACTGAAGCTTTCTTT
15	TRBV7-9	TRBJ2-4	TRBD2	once	CASSLEGGRGNIQYF	TGTGCCAGCAGCTTAGAAGGCGGGAGGGGGAACATTCAGTACTTC
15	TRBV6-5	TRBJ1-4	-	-	CASSQETEGRVKLFF	TGTGCCAGCAGTCAGGAGACGGAGGGTAGGGTAAAACTGTTTTTT
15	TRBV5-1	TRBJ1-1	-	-	CASSLVADMNTEAFF	TGCGCCAGCAGCTTGGTGGCAGACATGAACACTGAAGCTTTCTTT
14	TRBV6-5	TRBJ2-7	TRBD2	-	CASSTGTSYYEQYF	TGTGCCAGCAGTACAGGGACTAGTTACTACGAGCAGTACTTC
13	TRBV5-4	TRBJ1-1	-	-	CASSYGQHTEAFF	TGTGCCAGCAGCTACGGACAGCACACTGAAGCTTTCTTT
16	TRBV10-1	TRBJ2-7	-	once	CASSEVGSPPHYEQYF	TGCGCCAGCAGTGAAGTAGGGAGCCCCCCTCACTACGAGCAGTACTTC
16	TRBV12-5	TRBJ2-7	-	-	CASGLVILEGGYEQYF	TGTGCTAGTGGTTTGGTAATCTTGGAAGGGGGCTACGAGCAGTACTTC
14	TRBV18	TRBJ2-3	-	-	CASSPGVGTDTQYF	TGTGCCAGCTCACCAGGGGTGGGCACAGATACGCAGTATTTT
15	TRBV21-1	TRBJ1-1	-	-	CASSLLVTGRAEAFF	TGTGCCAGCAGCCTCCTTGTGACAGGGAGGGCTGAAGCTTTCTTT
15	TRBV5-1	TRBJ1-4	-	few	CASSLDSRLNEKLFF	TGCGCCAGCAGCTTGGACAGCCGGTTGAATGAAAAACTGTTTTTT